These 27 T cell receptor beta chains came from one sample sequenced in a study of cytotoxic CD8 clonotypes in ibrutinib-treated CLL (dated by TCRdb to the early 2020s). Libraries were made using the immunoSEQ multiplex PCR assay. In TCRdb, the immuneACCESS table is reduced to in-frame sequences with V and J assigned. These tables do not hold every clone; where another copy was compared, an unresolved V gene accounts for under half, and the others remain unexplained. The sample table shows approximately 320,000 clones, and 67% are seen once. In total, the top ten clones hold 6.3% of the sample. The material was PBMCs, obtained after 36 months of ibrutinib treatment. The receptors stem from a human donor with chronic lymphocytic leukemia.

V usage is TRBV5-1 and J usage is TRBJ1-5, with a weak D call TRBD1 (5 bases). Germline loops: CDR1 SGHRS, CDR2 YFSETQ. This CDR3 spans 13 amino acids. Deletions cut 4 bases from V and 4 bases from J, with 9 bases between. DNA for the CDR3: TGCGCCAGCAGCCTTCAGGGTAATCAGCCCCAGCATTTT. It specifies CASSLQGNQPQHF.

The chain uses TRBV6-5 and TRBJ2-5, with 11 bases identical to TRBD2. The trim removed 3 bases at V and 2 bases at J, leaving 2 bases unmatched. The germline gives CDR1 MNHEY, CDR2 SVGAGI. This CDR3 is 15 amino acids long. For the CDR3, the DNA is TGTGCCAGCAGTTATCGACTAGCGGGACAAGAGACCCAGTACTTC. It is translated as CASSYRLAGQETQYF.

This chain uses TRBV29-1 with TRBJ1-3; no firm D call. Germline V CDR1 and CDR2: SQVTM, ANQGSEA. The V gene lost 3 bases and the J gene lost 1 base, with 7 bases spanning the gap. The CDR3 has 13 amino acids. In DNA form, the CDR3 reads TGCAGCGTTGATGTGGGGTCTGGAAACACCATATATTTT. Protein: CSVDVGSGNTIYF.

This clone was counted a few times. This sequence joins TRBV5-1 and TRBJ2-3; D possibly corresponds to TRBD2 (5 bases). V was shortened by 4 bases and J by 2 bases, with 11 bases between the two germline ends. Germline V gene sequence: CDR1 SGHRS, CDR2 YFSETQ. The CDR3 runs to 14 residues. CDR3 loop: CASSLAYHTDTQYF. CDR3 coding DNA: TGCGCCAGCAGCCTAGCTTACCACACAGATACGCAGTATTTT.

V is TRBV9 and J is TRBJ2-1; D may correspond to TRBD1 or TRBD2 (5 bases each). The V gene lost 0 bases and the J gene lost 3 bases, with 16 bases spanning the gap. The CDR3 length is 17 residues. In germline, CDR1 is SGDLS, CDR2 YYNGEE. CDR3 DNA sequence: TGTGCCAGCAGCGTAGAGGGACCCTCCACCCTCTACAATGAGCAGTTCTTC. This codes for CASSVEGPSTLYNEQFF.

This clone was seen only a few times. In nucleotides, the CDR3 is TGTGCCAGTAGTCCGGGGCGGCCCCCCTCCGAGCAGTACTTC. This sequence encodes CASSPGRPPSEQYF. The chain carries TRBV19 and TRBJ2-7; D may be TRBD1 or TRBD2 (5 bases each). V was trimmed by 5 bases and J by 6 bases, leaving 17 bases between them. The length of the CDR3 is 14 residues. CDR1 and CDR2 from the germline V gene are LNHDA and SQIVND (reference sequence).

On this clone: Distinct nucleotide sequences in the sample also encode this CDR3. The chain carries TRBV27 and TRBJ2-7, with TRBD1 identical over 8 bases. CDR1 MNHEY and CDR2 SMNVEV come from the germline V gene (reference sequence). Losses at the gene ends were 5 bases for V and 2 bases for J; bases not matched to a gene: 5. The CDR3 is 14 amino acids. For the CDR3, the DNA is TGTGCCAGCAGTCCCGGGACAGGACCCTACGAGCAGTACTTC. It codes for CASSPGTGPYEQYF.

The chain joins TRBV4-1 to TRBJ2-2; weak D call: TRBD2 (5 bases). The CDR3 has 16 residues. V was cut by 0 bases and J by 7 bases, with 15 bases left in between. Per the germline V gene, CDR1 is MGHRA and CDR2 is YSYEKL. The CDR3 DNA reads TGCGCCAGCAGCCAAGACAGGCGGAGGTCGATCGGGGAGCTGTTTTTT. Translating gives CASSQDRRRSIGELFF.

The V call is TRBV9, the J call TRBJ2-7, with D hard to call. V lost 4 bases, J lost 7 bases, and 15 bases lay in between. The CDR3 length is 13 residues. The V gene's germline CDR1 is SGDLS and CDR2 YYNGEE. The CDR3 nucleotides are TGTGCCAGCAGCAGGACCGGCCTGGGGGAGCAGTACTTC. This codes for CASSRTGLGEQYF.

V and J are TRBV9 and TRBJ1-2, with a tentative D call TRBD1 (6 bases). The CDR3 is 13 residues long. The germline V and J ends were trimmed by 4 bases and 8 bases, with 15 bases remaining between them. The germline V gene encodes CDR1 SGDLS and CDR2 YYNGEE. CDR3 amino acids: CASSILTGTGYTF. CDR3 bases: TGTGCCAGCAGCATCCTGACAGGTACCGGCTACACCTTC.

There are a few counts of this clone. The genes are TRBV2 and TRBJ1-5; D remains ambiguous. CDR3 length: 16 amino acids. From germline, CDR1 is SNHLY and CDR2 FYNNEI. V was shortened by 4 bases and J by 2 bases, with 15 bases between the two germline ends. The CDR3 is CASSAEGLYGNQPQHF. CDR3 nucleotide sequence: TGTGCCAGCAGTGCTGAGGGATTGTACGGCAATCAGCCCCAGCATTTT.

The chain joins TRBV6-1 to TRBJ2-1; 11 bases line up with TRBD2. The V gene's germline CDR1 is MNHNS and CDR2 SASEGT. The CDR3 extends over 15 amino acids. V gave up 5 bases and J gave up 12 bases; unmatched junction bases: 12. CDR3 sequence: CASSNPGLAVHGQFF. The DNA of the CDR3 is TGTGCCAGCAGTAATCCGGGACTAGCGGTCCATGGGCAGTTCTTC.

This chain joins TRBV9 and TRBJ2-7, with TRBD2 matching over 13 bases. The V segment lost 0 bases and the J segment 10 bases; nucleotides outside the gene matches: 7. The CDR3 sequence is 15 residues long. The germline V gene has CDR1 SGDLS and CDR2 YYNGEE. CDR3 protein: CASSVAGTSGDFQYF. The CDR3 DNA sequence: TGTGCCAGCAGCGTAGCCGGGACTAGCGGGGACTTCCAGTACTTC.

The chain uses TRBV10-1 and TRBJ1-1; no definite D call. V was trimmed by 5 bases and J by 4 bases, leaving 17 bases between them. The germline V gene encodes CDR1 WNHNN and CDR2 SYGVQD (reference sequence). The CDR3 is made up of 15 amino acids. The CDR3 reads CASSRVPGPSTEAFF. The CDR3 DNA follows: TGCGCCAGCAGTCGGGTGCCGGGCCCGAGCACTGAAGCTTTCTTT.

The CDR3 loop reads CASSFHSLETQYF. CDR3 nucleotide sequence: TGTGCCAGCAGCTTTCACAGTCTAGAGACCCAGTACTTC. The gene calls are TRBV7-9 and TRBJ2-5; D ambiguous. Per the germline V gene, CDR1 is SEHNR and CDR2 is FQNEAQ (reference sequence). This CDR3 is 13 amino acids long. Trimming took off 3 bases at V and 4 bases at J, with 9 bases between the two ends. The full variable domain, rest sourced from reference TRBV7-9 and TRBJ2-5, is DTGVSQNPRHKITKRGQNVTFRCDPISEHNRLYWYRQTLGQGPEFLTYFQNEAQLEKSRLLSDRFSAERPKGSFSTLEIQRTEQGDSAMYLCASSFHSLETQYFGPGTRLLVL.

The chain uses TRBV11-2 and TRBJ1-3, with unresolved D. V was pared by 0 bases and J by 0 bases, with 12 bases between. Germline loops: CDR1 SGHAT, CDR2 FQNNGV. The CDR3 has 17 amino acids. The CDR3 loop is CASSLERFWSSGNTIYF. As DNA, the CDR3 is TGTGCCAGCAGCTTAGAAAGGTTTTGGAGCTCTGGAAACACCATATATTTT.

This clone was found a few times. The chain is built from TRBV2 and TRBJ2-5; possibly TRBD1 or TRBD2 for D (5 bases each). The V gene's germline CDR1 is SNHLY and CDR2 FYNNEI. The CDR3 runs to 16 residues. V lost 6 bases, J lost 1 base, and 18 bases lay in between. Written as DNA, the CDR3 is TGTGCCAGCAGAGTAGACAGCGGATCGATCCAAGAGACCCAGTACTTC. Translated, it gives CASRVDSGSIQETQYF.

Written as DNA, the CDR3 is TGTGCCAGCAGTGAGGGCCCTGCCTTGGAGACCCAGTACTTC. This translates into CASSEGPALETQYF. The chain is built from TRBV6-1 and TRBJ2-5; no clear D. Looked up from germline, CDR1 is MNHNS and CDR2 is SASEGT. The CDR3 spans 14 residues. Trimming took off 3 bases at V and 5 bases at J, with 13 bases between the two ends.

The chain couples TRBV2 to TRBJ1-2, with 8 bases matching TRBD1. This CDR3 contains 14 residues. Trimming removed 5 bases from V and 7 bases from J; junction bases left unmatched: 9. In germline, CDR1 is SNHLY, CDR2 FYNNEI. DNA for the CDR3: TGTGCCAGCAGTCCAAGGACAGGGCGGGGTGGCTACACCTTC. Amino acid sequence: CASSPRTGRGGYTF. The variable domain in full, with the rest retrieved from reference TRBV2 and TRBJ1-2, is EPEVTQTPSHQVTQMGQEVILRCVPISNHLYFYWYRQILGQKVEFLVSFYNNEISEKSEIFDDQFSVERPDGSNFTLKIRSTKLEDSAMYFCASSPRTGRGGYTFGSGTRLTVV.

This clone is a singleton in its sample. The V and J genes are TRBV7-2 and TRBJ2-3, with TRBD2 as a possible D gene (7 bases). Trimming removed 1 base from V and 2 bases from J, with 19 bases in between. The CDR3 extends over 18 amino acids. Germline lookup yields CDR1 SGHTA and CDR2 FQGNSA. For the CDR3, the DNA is TGTGCCAGCAGCTTAGTCGCCCGGGCGGGGGCTCACACAGATACGCAGTATTTT. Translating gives CASSLVARAGAHTDTQYF. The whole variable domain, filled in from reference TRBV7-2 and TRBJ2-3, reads GAGVSQSPSNKVTEKGKDVELRCDPISGHTALYWYRQSLGQGLEFLIYFQGNSAPDKSGLPSDRFSAERTGGSVSTLTIQRTQQEDSAVYLCASSLVARAGAHTDTQYFGPGTRLTVL.

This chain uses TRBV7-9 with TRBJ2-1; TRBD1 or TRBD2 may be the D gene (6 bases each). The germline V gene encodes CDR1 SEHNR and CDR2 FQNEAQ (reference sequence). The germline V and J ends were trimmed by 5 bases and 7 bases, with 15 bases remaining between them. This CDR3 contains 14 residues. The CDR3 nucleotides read TGTGCCAGCAGCCTTGTAAGGGGGAGGAATGAGCAGTTCTTC. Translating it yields CASSLVRGRNEQFF.

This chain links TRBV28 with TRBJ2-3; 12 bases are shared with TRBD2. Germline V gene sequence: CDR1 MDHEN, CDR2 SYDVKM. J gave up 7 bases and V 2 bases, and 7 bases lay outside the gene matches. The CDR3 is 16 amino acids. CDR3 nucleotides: TGTGCCAGCAGTTTAGTGCGACTAGCGGGAGAGAATACGCAGTATTTT. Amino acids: CASSLVRLAGENTQYF.

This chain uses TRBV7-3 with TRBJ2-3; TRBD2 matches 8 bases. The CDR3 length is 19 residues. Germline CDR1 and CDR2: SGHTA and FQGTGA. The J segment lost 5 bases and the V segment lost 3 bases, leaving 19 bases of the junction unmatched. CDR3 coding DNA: TGTGCCAGCAGCTTGGGCCTTGGACAAATGGCGGGAGGCCTAGATACGCAGTATTTT. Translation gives CASSLGLGQMAGGLDTQYF. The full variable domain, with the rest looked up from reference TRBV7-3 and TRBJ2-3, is GAGVSQTPSNKVTEKGKYVELRCDPISGHTALYWYRQSLGQGPEFLIYFQGTGAADDSGLPNDRFFAVRPEGSVSTLKIQRTERGDSAVYLCASSLGLGQMAGGLDTQYFGPGTRLTVL.

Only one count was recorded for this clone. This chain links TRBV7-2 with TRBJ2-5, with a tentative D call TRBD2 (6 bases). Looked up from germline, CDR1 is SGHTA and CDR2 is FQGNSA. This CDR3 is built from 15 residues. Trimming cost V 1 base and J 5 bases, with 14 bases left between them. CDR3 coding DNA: TGTGCCAGCAGCTTAGGTGCGGGACCAGGGGAGACCCAGTACTTC. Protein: CASSLGAGPGETQYF.

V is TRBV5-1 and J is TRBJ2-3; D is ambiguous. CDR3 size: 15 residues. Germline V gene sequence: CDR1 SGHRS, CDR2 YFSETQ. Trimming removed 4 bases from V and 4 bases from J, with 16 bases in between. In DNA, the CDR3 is TGCGCCAGCAGCACCAACTCGAAAAGCGCAGATACGCAGTATTTT. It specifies CASSTNSKSADTQYF.

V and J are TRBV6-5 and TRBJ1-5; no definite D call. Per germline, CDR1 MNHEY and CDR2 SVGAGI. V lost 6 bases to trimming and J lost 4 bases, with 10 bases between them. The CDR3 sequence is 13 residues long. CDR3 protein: CASSLMRNQPQHF. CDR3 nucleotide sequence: TGTGCCAGCAGCCTAATGAGGAATCAGCCCCAGCATTTT.

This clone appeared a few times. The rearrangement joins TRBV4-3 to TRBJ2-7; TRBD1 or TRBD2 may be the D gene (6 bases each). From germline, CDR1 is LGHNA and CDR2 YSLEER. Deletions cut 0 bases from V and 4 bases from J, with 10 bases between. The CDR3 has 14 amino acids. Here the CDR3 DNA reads TGCGCCAGCAGCCAAGACCGGGGGCCGTACGAGCAGTACTTC. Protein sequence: CASSQDRGPYEQYF.